This T cell receptor (beta chain) was retrieved from a study of T cell repertoires in cytomegalovirus infection. Study details: Use of recently identified HLA-C-restricted and well-studied HLA-B-restricted CMV epitopes was part of the study. Public TCR beta signatures indicated both CMV infection and matching HLA type.

One entry per CDR3 protein, called by TCRdb with MiXCR from the reads. The sample carries over 45,000 distinct CDR3 sequences, 15% to 25% recorded once. The CDR3 is 15 residues long. The junction had 8 bases not matched to a gene; V was cut back by 4 bases and J by 4 bases. Comment on this clonotype: Its specificity is not known.

Study-level findings and limits: Clonotypes of TCR beta that were HLA-C-restricted and CMV-specific dominated the ex vivo response.

The chain recombines TRBV12-3 or TRBV12-4 with TRBJ2-3, with 7 bases identical to TRBD1. The sample here was CD8+ T cells from cultured PBMCs, taken from culture after CMV antigen stimulation. This receptor was obtained from a human donor in good health (CMV status not recorded). Some clones in this sample may be carry-over from other donors' samples. CDR3 in DNA: TGTGCCAGCAGTTCTGGGACAGCTGAGGCAGATACGCAGTATTTT. As protein: CASSSGTAEADTQYF.